A selection of T cell receptor beta chains follows, all from one sample in a study of cytomegalovirus exposure and HLA in healthy donors. Produced via immunoSEQ multiplex PCR; TCRdb's table is partial and in-frame only. The sample yields 100,000 to 150,000 clones, around 81% seen once. The sequenced sample was PBMCs. The source of these receptors is a woman between 50 and 59 years old in good health and CMV-seronegative. The CDR3 runs from the conserved cysteine through the conserved F or W. The D gene is left open where the match is weak. Clone sizes are given selectively: once, few, many, or a class where the clone is expanded.

d_call | j_call | v_call | clone_size | cdr3_aa | cdr3_nt
TRBD2 | TRBJ2-1 | TRBV28 | once | CASSPTKRGRSYNEQFF | TGTGCCAGCAGCCCGACAAAGCGGGGCCGCTCCTACAATGAGCAGTTCTTC
TRBD1 | TRBJ2-2 | TRBV19 | . | CASSPRDRLNTGELFF | TGTGCCAGTAGTCCTAGGGACAGGCTGAACACCGGGGAGCTGTTTTTT
TRBD1 | TRBJ1-4 | TRBV28 | . | CASSTTGEANEKLFF | TGTGCCAGCAGTACGACAGGGGAGGCAAATGAAAAACTGTTTTTT
. | TRBJ2-2 | TRBV6-1 | once | CASSPFGELFF | TGTGCCAGCAGTCCGTTTGGGGAGCTGTTTTTT
. | TRBJ1-5 | TRBV6-1 | . | CASSDRVGQPQHF | TGTGCCAGCAGTGACAGGGTCGGTCAGCCCCAGCATTTT
. | TRBJ1-1 | TRBV4-2 | once | CASSQDLGAYTEAFF | TGTGCCAGCAGCCAAGATCTGGGGGCTTACACTGAAGCTTTCTTT
TRBD2 | TRBJ2-1 | TRBV19 | . | CASSAGGIYNEQFF | TGTGCCAGTAGTGCGGGGGGGATCTACAATGAGCAGTTCTTC
TRBD1 | TRBJ2-2 | TRBV7-7 | . | CASSLQILTGGITGELFF | TGTGCTAGCAGCTTACAAATCCTTACAGGGGGGATCACCGGGGAGCTGTTTTTT
. | TRBJ2-4 | TRBV18 | . | CASSLPAVRDSALKNIQYF | TGTGCCAGCTCCCTCCCTGCTGTTCGGGACTCCGCCTTGAAAAACATTCAGTACTTC
TRBD2 | TRBJ2-7 | TRBV6-6 | . | CASSKGLATWNYEQYF | TGTGCCAGCAGTAAGGGACTAGCGACGTGGAACTACGAGCAGTACTTC
TRBD2 | TRBJ2-7 | TRBV5-1 | . | CASSLASGRESYEQYF | TGCGCCAGCAGCTTAGCTAGCGGGAGAGAGTCCTACGAGCAGTACTTC